This entry lists 3 T cell receptor beta chains sequenced from one sample in a study of T cells in tuberculosis. Cells were sorted from thawed PBMC rested overnight and stained with GMM-loaded CD1B tetramer, viability dye and anti-CD3. The CD1B tetramers carried C32 glucose monomycolate purified from Rhodococcus equi. Profiled with immunoSEQ multiplex PCR; TCRdb holds only in-frame clones, not every one. This table holds about 58,000 clones, approximately 91% found once. The source material was CD1b-GMM tetramer-negative cells sorted from PBMCs. These receptors were collected from an adult woman with latent tuberculosis.

The chain joins TRBV9 to TRBJ2-6; D is unclear. CDR1 is SGDLS, CDR2 YYNGEE, per germline. CDR3 length: 15 residues. Deletions cut 0 bases from V and 2 bases from J, with 6 bases between. The CDR3 DNA is TGTGCCAGCAGCGTAGCCCCCACTGGGGCCAACGTCCTGACTTTC. Translated: CASSVAPTGANVLTF.

This CDR3 is CASSLRGPTYEQYF. For the CDR3, the DNA is TGTGCCAGCAGTTTGCGGGGGCCCACCTACGAGCAGTACTTC. The V and J genes are TRBV27 and TRBJ2-7, with D perhaps TRBD2 (7 bases). CDR3 size: 14 residues. Trimming took 3 bases from V and 2 from J, leaving 11 bases between them. The germline V gene has CDR1 MNHEY and CDR2 SMNVEV (reference sequence).

The chain is built from TRBV6-1 and TRBJ2-5, with no clear D. Trimming pared 0 bases from V and 0 bases from J, leaving 14 bases between. Germline V CDR1 and CDR2: MNHNS, SASEGT. The CDR3 length is 17 residues. CDR3 sequence (DNA): TGTGCCAGCAGTGAAGCGCTGTACACCTTGTACCAAGAGACCCAGTACTTC. Translation: CASSEALYTLYQETQYF.